The 28 T cell receptor beta chains given below trace back to one sample, sequenced in a study of blood T cells in healthy people across ages. Primed by a sample-barcoded 5' primer and a J-beta primer mix, a second PCR proceeded for 7 to 11 cycles. A single record per CDR3 protein comes from TCRdb applying MiXCR to the 5' RACE reads. This repertoire shows around 900,000 distinct CDR3 sequences, roughly half found once; its top ten account for 20% to 25%. Sequenced input: blood. The receptors here all came from a woman aged 55-69 years in good health.

This chain joins TRBV21-1 and TRBJ1-1. TRBV21-1 is assigned pseudogene status. The CDR3 contains 15 residues. This CDR3 reads CASSFTRTKGTEAFF. The CDR3 nucleotides are TGTGCCAGCAGCTTTACTCGGACGAAAGGCACTGAAGCTTTCTTT.

This chain connects TRBV27 to TRBJ2-2, with D unclear. Germline V gene lookup returns CDR1 MNHEY and CDR2 SMNVEV (reference sequence). The CDR3 is 14 amino acids. Trimming removed 7 bases from V and 2 bases from J, with 11 bases in between. This CDR3 reads CASTSPFNTGELFF. As DNA, the CDR3 is TGTGCCAGCACATCTCCTTTTAACACCGGGGAGCTGTTTTTT.

The CDR3 DNA follows: TGTGCCAGCAGCTTGATTCTGTACATGAACACTGAAGCTTTCTTT. It is translated as CASSLILYMNTEAFF. The chain is built from TRBV7-2 and TRBJ1-1; no firm D call. V was shortened by 3 bases and J by 0 bases, with 11 bases between the two germline ends. Germline values: CDR1 SGHTA, CDR2 FQGNSA. The CDR3 spans 15 residues.

This clonotype was found a few times. The chain employs TRBV6-2 or TRBV6-3 and TRBJ2-3, with 10 bases that match TRBD2. This CDR3 is built from 14 residues. V was clipped by 7 bases and J by 4 bases; unmatched bases: 5. Germline V lookup: CDR1 MNHEY, CDR2 SVGEGT. CDR3 protein: CASKGAGGADTQYF. CDR3 in DNA: TGTGCCAGCAAAGGAGCGGGAGGGGCAGATACGCAGTATTTT.

This chain uses TRBV18 with TRBJ1-1; D is perhaps TRBD1 (6 bases). The length of the CDR3 is 14 residues. V lost 1 base to trimming and J lost 4 bases, with 10 bases between them. Germline V gene sequence: CDR1 KGHSH, CDR2 LQKENI. CDR3 DNA sequence: TGTGCCAGCTCACCACGAGGGGGTTTCACTGAAGCTTTCTTT. Amino acids: CASSPRGGFTEAFF. Variable domain in full (rest from reference TRBV18 and TRBJ1-1): NAGVMQNPRHLVRRRGQEARLRCSPMKGHSHVYWYRQLPEEGLKFMVYLQKENIIDESGMPKERFSAEFPKEGPSILRIQQVVRGDSAAYFCASSPRGGFTEAFFGQGTRLTVV.

The chain links TRBV28 to TRBJ2-7, with D possibly matching TRBD2 (5 bases). Trimming took off 7 bases at V and 2 bases at J, with 18 bases between the two ends. The length of the CDR3 is 15 residues. Germline-derived CDR1 and CDR2 are MDHEN and SYDVKM. CDR3: CASNLGPSGAYEQYF. The CDR3 DNA is TGTGCCAGCAACTTAGGGCCCTCCGGGGCCTACGAGCAGTACTTC.

This rearrangement joins TRBV7-2 to TRBJ2-5, with D possibly TRBD1 on 6 matching bases. The germline gives CDR1 SGHTA, CDR2 FQGNSA. The CDR3 contains 14 residues. The V gene lost 3 bases and the J gene lost 8 bases, with 16 bases spanning the gap. CDR3 sequence reads: CASSLGTTVATQYF. CDR3 in DNA: TGTGCCAGCAGCTTGGGGACAACCGTGGCAACCCAGTACTTC.

This clonotype was recorded a few times. The chain links TRBV20-1 to TRBJ2-5, with 11 bases fitting TRBD2. The CDR3 is made up of 15 amino acids. Germline loops: CDR1 DFQATT, CDR2 SNEGSKA (reference sequence). Trimming cost V 5 bases and J 2 bases; bases outside gene matches: 7. The CDR3 sequence: CSAGSGTSGQETQYF. CDR3 nucleotide sequence: TGCAGTGCTGGGTCTGGGACTAGCGGACAAGAGACCCAGTACTTC.

J is TRBJ2-1 and V is TRBV2, with TRBD2 matching 7 bases. Germline CDR1 is SNHLY and CDR2 is FYNNEI. The CDR3 is 17 amino acids. V lost 6 bases, J lost 1 base, and 12 bases stayed unmatched. The CDR3 loop is CASSPIEREGSYNEQFF. The CDR3 nucleotides are TGTGCCAGCAGCCCGATAGAGCGGGAAGGGTCCTACAATGAGCAGTTCTTC.

The V and J genes are TRBV18 and TRBJ2-3; D unresolved. CDR1 is KGHSH and CDR2 is LQKENI in the germline V gene. V was cut by 0 bases and J by 0 bases, with 10 bases left in between. This CDR3 has 16 residues. In nucleotides, the CDR3 is TGTGCCAGCTCACCACCCGGCGGTCGCAGCACAGATACGCAGTATTTT. It translates to CASSPPGGRSTDTQYF.

The rearrangement joins TRBV7-8 to TRBJ2-7, with 9 bases lining up with TRBD2. The CDR3 runs 15 residues. V gave up 4 bases and J gave up 2 bases; unmatched junction bases: 6. Germline CDR1 and CDR2: SGHVS and FQNEAQ. The chain's CDR3 is CASSSSRLAAYEQYF. Here the CDR3 DNA reads TGTGCCAGCAGCTCCTCCCGACTAGCGGCCTACGAGCAGTACTTC.

The J gene is TRBJ2-7, the V gene TRBV15, with D unclear. Looked up from germline, CDR1 is LNHNV and CDR2 is YYDKDF (reference sequence). Trimming shortened V by 3 bases and J by 8 bases, and 14 bases separated the two germline ends. The CDR3 totals 13 residues. This CDR3 is CATSSSKGTKQYF. CDR3 nucleotide sequence: TGTGCCACCAGCAGTTCAAAGGGAACAAAGCAGTACTTC.

The chain joins TRBV7-9 to TRBJ2-7, with TRBD2 identical over 10 bases. CDR3 size: 16 residues. The germline V gene encodes CDR1 SEHNR and CDR2 FQNEAQ (reference sequence). Trimming took 4 bases from V and 3 from J; bases not matched to a gene: 9. This CDR3 reads CASSSRYSGRSYEQYF. The DNA for the CDR3 is TGTGCCAGCAGCTCTCGTTATAGCGGGAGGAGCTACGAGCAGTACTTC.

This clonotype was seen a few times. The chain employs TRBV14 and TRBJ2-7; TRBD2 is a possible D gene (6 bases). The last part of the DNA fits TRBJ2-4 better; the J call may be wrong. This CDR3 is 16 amino acids long. In germline, CDR1 is SGHDN, CDR2 FVKESK. The CDR3 reads CASSQDRGSRGDIQYF. The CDR3 DNA sequence: TGTGCCAGCAGCCAAGATCGAGGCAGTCGCGGGGACATTCAGTACTTC.

The rearrangement links TRBV29-1 to TRBJ1-4, with D uncertain. The CDR3 loop spans 13 amino acids. With 3 bases removed from V and 8 bases from J, the gap between germline ends came to 13 bases. Germline V gives CDR1 SQVTM, CDR2 ANQGSEA. CDR3 coding DNA: TGCAGCGTTGAGGGTGGTTATGGCGAAAAACTGTTTTTT. Its protein product is CSVEGGYGEKLFF.

This clonotype is a singleton in its sample. The rearrangement joins TRBV12-3 or TRBV12-4 to TRBJ2-5, with D possibly TRBD1 on 5 matching bases. With 0 bases removed from V and 11 bases from J, the gap between germline ends came to 25 bases. There are 17 residues in the CDR3. The CDR3 DNA sequence: TGTGCCAGCAGTTTAGCGCGCAGTCGTAGGGGATACAATGAGCAGTACTTC. This encodes CASSLARSRRGYNEQYF.

This chain links TRBV12-3 or TRBV12-4 with TRBJ2-7, with TRBD2 matching over 15 bases. V was clipped by 2 bases and J by 6 bases; unmatched bases: 14. The length of the CDR3 is 19 residues. The CDR3 bases are TGTGCCAGCAGTTTAAAGGACCGCCGGACTAGCGGGAGGGCCCTCGAGCAGTACTTC. It specifies CASSLKDRRTSGRALEQYF.

V usage is TRBV6-2 or TRBV6-3 and J usage is TRBJ2-7; no definite D call. The J call is in doubt because the DNA end fits TRBJ2-5 better. Germline CDR1 and CDR2: MNHEY and SVGEGT. The CDR3 has 16 amino acids. The CDR3 loop reads CASSFLTAGAFGTQYF. CDR3 sequence (DNA): TGTGCCAGCAGTTTTCTTACGGCAGGTGCCTTTGGGACCCAGTACTTC.

This chain uses TRBV5-1 with TRBJ2-1, with TRBD2 as a possible D gene (5 bases). The CDR3 consists of 15 residues. Germline V gene lookup returns CDR1 SGHRS and CDR2 YFSETQ. The V gene lost 2 bases and the J gene lost 4 bases, with 13 bases spanning the gap. The CDR3 spells CASSFSGVTYNEQFF. The CDR3 DNA sequence: TGCGCCAGCAGCTTCTCCGGGGTGACATACAATGAGCAGTTCTTC.

Concerning this clonotype itself: An end of the junction differs from the germline gene, which may be a read error. V usage is TRBV20-1 and J usage is TRBJ2-6; D gene unclear. The CDR3 is 16 residues long. Germline CDR1 reads DFQATT; CDR2 reads SNEGSKA (reference sequence). This CDR3 is CSASTQRRAGANVLTF. The CDR3 DNA sequence: TGTAGTGCTAGTACCCAGCGAAGGGCTGGGGCCAACGTCCTGACTTTC.

V usage is TRBV4-2 and J usage is TRBJ2-7, with 10 positions matching TRBD2. The DNA end favors TRBJ2-5, so the J call may be wrong. The CDR3 consists of 16 residues. Germline V gives CDR1 LGHNA, CDR2 YNFKEQ. In nucleotides, the CDR3 is TGTGCCAGCAGCCAAGATGACCTAGCGGGAGTGGAGACCCAGTACTTC. Translation gives CASSQDDLAGVETQYF.

The rearrangement links TRBV20-1 to TRBJ1-4; no reliable D call. The V end lost 0 bases, the J end lost 8 bases, and 13 bases lay between the germline ends. Germline-derived CDR1 and CDR2 are DFQATT and SNEGSKA (reference sequence). The CDR3 totals 14 residues. CDR3 protein: CSARDEGFKEKLFF. The CDR3 DNA reads TGCAGTGCTAGAGATGAAGGGTTTAAAGAAAAACTGTTTTTT.

This chain links TRBV6-2 or TRBV6-3 with TRBJ2-7; D may correspond to TRBD1 or TRBD2 (5 bases each). The ends were cut back, 6 bases at V and 7 bases at J, with 22 bases in the middle. CDR1 and CDR2 (germline): MNHEY, SVGEGT. This CDR3 comprises 15 residues. The CDR3, as DNA: TGTGCCAGCAGAGAACCCGGTGGGGGATCTTGGGAGCAGTACTTC. This encodes CASREPGGGSWEQYF.

The chain recombines TRBV7-9 with TRBJ2-7; 11 bases agree with TRBD2. The CDR3 extends over 15 amino acids. V shed 1 base, J shed 5 bases, and the junction held 4 bases outside the gene matches. CDR1 SEHNR and CDR2 FQNEAQ come from the germline V gene (reference sequence). CDR3 nucleotide sequence: TGTGCCAGCAGCTTAGGAGAACTAGCGGGAGACGAGCAGTACTTC. This sequence encodes CASSLGELAGDEQYF.

This clonotype has more than one count but fewer than ten. This chain connects TRBV4-1 to TRBJ2-5; 15 bases align to TRBD2. The CDR3 has 17 amino acids. Germline V CDR1 and CDR2: MGHRA, YSYEKL. The ends lost 4 bases at V and 1 base at J; junction bases unmatched: 4. The CDR3 loop reads CASSRWTSGRAQETQYF. The CDR3 DNA reads as TGCGCCAGCAGCCGATGGACTAGCGGGAGGGCCCAAGAGACCCAGTACTTC.

The chain couples TRBV2 to TRBJ2-2; possibly TRBD1 for D (6 bases). This CDR3 contains 14 residues. In germline, CDR1 is SNHLY, CDR2 FYNNEI. With 6 bases removed from V and 7 bases from J, the gap between germline ends came to 15 bases. The CDR3 loop reads CASRTDSPSGELFF. As DNA, the CDR3 is TGTGCCAGCAGAACGGACAGCCCTAGCGGGGAGCTGTTTTTT.

CDR3 in amino acids: CSASRDRGNEQYF. DNA of the CDR3: TGCAGTGCTTCAAGGGACAGGGGTAACGAGCAGTACTTC. This sequence joins TRBV20-1 and TRBJ2-7, with TRBD1 matching 10 bases. V was clipped by 5 bases and J by 5 bases; unmatched bases: 6. CDR1 is DFQATT and CDR2 is SNEGSKA in the germline V gene (reference sequence). CDR3 length: 13 residues.

V is TRBV7-8 and J is TRBJ1-5, with 11 bases that match TRBD1. Per germline, CDR1 SGHVS and CDR2 FQNEAQ. CDR3 length: 16 residues. V gave up 2 bases and J gave up 7 bases; unmatched junction bases: 7. This CDR3 reads CASSLRDRGNGQPQHF. CDR3 DNA sequence: TGTGCCAGCAGCTTAAGGGACAGGGGGAATGGGCAGCCCCAGCATTTT. The full variable domain, its missing parts supplied by reference TRBV7-8 and TRBJ1-5, is GAGVSQSPRYKVAKRGQDVALRCDPISGHVSLFWYQQALGQGPEFLTYFQNEAQLDKSGLPSDRFFAERPEGSVSTLKIQRTQQEDSAVYLCASSLRDRGNGQPQHFGDGTRLSIL.